What follows are 14 T cell receptor beta chains derived from one specimen sequenced in a study of blood T cells in healthy people across ages (dated by TCRdb to the mid-2010s). Library preparation used 5' RACE. The sequencer was an Illumina HiSeq 2500. The second PCR ran for roughly 7 to 11 cycles and used a J-beta primer mix along with a sample-barcoded 5' primer. Through fastp at Q25 and MiXCR, TCRdb rebuilt clones from the public reads, retaining in-frame beta chains. Here each entry gathers all rows of one CDR3 protein and keeps the most common genes and DNA. This sample comprises about 780,000 distinct CDR3 sequences, 46% of them detected only once. 15% to 20% of the sample is in the top ten clones. Sequencing was carried out using blood. Receptor source: a man of 80 years or more in good health.

The DNA of the CDR3 is TGTGCCAGCAGTTACCCAACTGGGCGGTCGGAGGCTTTCTTT. It encodes CASSYPTGRSEAFF. The chain links TRBV6-2 or TRBV6-3 to TRBJ1-1, with D uncertain. Deletions cut 2 bases from V and 11 bases from J, with 18 bases between. This CDR3 is 14 amino acids long. Germline CDR1 is MNHEY and CDR2 is SVGEGT.

V and J are TRBV7-2 and TRBJ2-5, with TRBD2 matching over 10 bases. The CDR3 spans 14 residues. The germline V gene encodes CDR1 SGHTA and CDR2 FQGNSA. The V and J ends lost 11 bases and 5 bases, in that order; junction bases with no gene match: 11. CDR3 region: CACSSGRALETQYF. The CDR3 bases are TGTGCCTGCTCGAGCGGGAGGGCCCTTGAGACCCAGTACTTC.

V and J are TRBV3-1 and TRBJ2-1; 12 bases are a match to TRBD2. Per the germline V gene, CDR1 is LGHDT and CDR2 is YNNKEL (reference sequence). CDR3 size: 16 residues. V trimming: 0 bases; J trimming: 8 bases; junction bases outside the gene matches: 5. The CDR3 loop is CASSQDRLAGVHEQFF. The CDR3 DNA reads as TGTGCCAGCAGCCAAGACCGACTAGCGGGAGTCCATGAGCAGTTCTTC.

V usage is TRBV24-1 and J usage is TRBJ2-7; the match to TRBD1 covers 7 bases. The tail of the sequence fits TRBJ2-5 better, so the J call may be wrong. The CDR3 length is 15 residues. Per the germline V gene, CDR1 is KGHDR and CDR2 is SFDVKD. CDR3: CATSDLATGKETQYF. The CDR3 DNA reads TGTGCCACCAGTGATTTGGCGACAGGGAAAGAGACCCAGTACTTC.

The chain recombines TRBV20-1 with TRBJ2-3, with TRBD2 matching 7 bases. The CDR3 runs to 16 residues. Germline CDR1 and CDR2: DFQATT and SNEGSKA (reference sequence). The junction had 8 bases not matched to a gene; V was cut back by 0 bases and J by 2 bases. In nucleotides, the CDR3 is TGCAGTGCTAGAGATCGGGCGGGAGTTACCACAGATACGCAGTATTTT. It translates to CSARDRAGVTTDTQYF.

This clonotype was seen many times. The chain combines TRBV4-2 with TRBJ2-1; 13 nucleotides line up with TRBD2. CDR1 LGHNA and CDR2 YNFKEQ come from the germline V gene. V lost 0 bases and J lost 9; bases outside the gene matches: 5. The CDR3 length is 16 residues. The CDR3 DNA reads TGTGCCAGCAGCCAAGAGGCGAGACTAGCGGGAGGTGAGCAGTTCTTC. Protein: CASSQEARLAGGEQFF.

The V and J genes are TRBV10-3 and TRBJ2-5; 8 bases fit TRBD1. CDR1 is ENHRY and CDR2 is SYGVKD in the germline V gene. V gave up 6 bases and J gave up 3 bases; unmatched junction bases: 6. The CDR3 totals 14 residues. This CDR3 reads CAIRRTGLKETQYF. The CDR3, as DNA: TGTGCCATCAGGAGGACAGGGCTTAAAGAGACCCAGTACTTC.

The chain couples TRBV4-3 to TRBJ2-1; TRBD2 matches 8 bases. CDR3 length: 19 amino acids. Germline CDR1 and CDR2: LGHNA and YSLEER. The ends lost 0 bases at V and 4 bases at J; junction bases unmatched: 14. The CDR3 coding sequence is TGCGCCAGCAGCCAAGATGTCCTAGCGGGTGCGGGGGGTTACAATGAGCAGTTCTTC. Its translation is CASSQDVLAGAGGYNEQFF.

The V call is TRBV7-2, the J call TRBJ2-3, with TRBD2 identical over 10 bases. The CDR3 extends over 20 amino acids. With V trimmed by 3 bases and J by 2 bases, 17 bases remained unmatched. Germline CDR1 SGHTA, CDR2 FQGNSA. CDR3 region: CASSFKGGMGSGRFTDTQYF. Here the CDR3 DNA reads TGTGCCAGCAGCTTCAAAGGGGGCATGGGTAGCGGGAGGTTCACAGATACGCAGTATTTT.

The rearrangement links TRBV20-1 to TRBJ1-3; maybe TRBD1 (6 bases). The CDR3 sequence is 15 residues long. Between the trimmed V and J ends, which lost 0 bases and 2 bases, there was a span of 11 bases. Germline lookup yields CDR1 DFQATT and CDR2 SNEGSKA (reference sequence). The CDR3 reads CSARDNRGTGNTIYF. In DNA form, the CDR3 reads TGCAGTGCTAGAGATAATAGGGGGACTGGAAACACCATATATTTT.

This chain joins TRBV4-2 and TRBJ2-3; D not certain. V was trimmed by 0 bases and J by 1 base, leaving 11 bases between them. The germline V gene has CDR1 LGHNA and CDR2 YNFKEQ. The CDR3 is 16 residues long. In DNA, the CDR3 is TGTGCCAGCAGCCAAGAAGGGTCTCCCCGCACAGATACGCAGTATTTT. Its translation: CASSQEGSPRTDTQYF.

This clonotype showed up just a few times. The chain joins TRBV6-5 to TRBJ1-2, with D tentatively TRBD1 (6 bases). V lost 6 bases and J lost 6, with 17 bases in between. Germline CDR1 and CDR2: MNHEY and SVGAGI. This CDR3 is built from 14 residues. The CDR3 DNA sequence: TGTGCCAGCAGAAGACAGGTTCTATTGGATGGCTACACCTTC. Its protein product is CASRRQVLLDGYTF.

The V call is TRBV12-3 or TRBV12-4, the J call TRBJ1-2; D is perhaps TRBD1 (5 bases). This CDR3 contains 14 residues. V shed 7 bases and J shed 4 bases, with 16 bases lying between them. CDR3 region: CASKRPDRIYGYTF. The DNA of the CDR3 is TGTGCCAGCAAGCGACCCGACAGAATCTATGGCTACACCTTC.

CDR3 protein: CASAFGERELETQYF. CDR3 sequence (DNA): TGCGCCAGCGCCTTTGGGGAGCGGGAATTGGAGACCCAGTACTTC. The J gene is TRBJ2-5, the V gene TRBV5-1, with TRBD2 identical over 7 bases. After removal of 7 bases from V and 5 bases from J, the junction contained 14 bases not matched to a gene. CDR1 SGHRS and CDR2 YFSETQ come from the germline V gene. The CDR3 extends over 15 amino acids.